The rows below give T cell receptor beta chains drawn from one sample of a study of shared clonotypes between healthy human individuals. Clones were read by immunoSEQ multiplex PCR, and TCRdb kept only the in-frame ones, dropping some. Of about 2.5 million clones listed, approximately 90% were seen once; the top ten hold approximately 0.4%. Source material: naive CD4+ T cells from PBMCs. Receptors were obtained from a man between 18 and 29 years old in good health. Some clones in this sample may be carry-over from other donors' samples. The CDR3 runs from the conserved cysteine through the conserved F or W. The order of the fields is V gene, D gene, clone size, J gene, CDR3 protein, CDR3 DNA. D genes are given only for firm matches. The listing skips clone size in some rows; elsewhere it reads once, few, many or a size class.

TRBV18	TRBD1	.	TRBJ1-5	CASSRSGQPDQPQHF	TGTGCCAGCTCACGGTCGGGACAGCCCGACCAGCCCCAGCATTTT
TRBV11-2	TRBD1	.	TRBJ1-1	CASSFVGQGTEAFF	TGTGCCAGCAGCTTCGTGGGACAGGGGACTGAAGCTTTCTTT
TRBV6-1	.	.	TRBJ1-4	CASREGQGNEKLFF	TGTGCCAGCAGGGAGGGGCAGGGAAATGAAAAACTGTTTTTT
TRBV5-1	.	.	TRBJ2-3	CASSFGVPSTDTQYF	TGCGCCAGCAGCTTCGGGGTTCCTAGCACAGATACGCAGTATTTT
TRBV6-6	.	.	TRBJ2-2	CASSYSPGELFF	TGTGCCAGCAGTTACTCCCCCGGGGAGCTGTTTTTT
TRBV15	.	.	TRBJ1-4	CATRIGSGWGEKLFF	TGTGCCACCAGGATCGGAAGCGGGTGGGGCGAAAAACTGTTTTTT
TRBV5-1	TRBD1	.	TRBJ2-3	CASSSGTGVPDTQYF	TGCGCCAGCAGTTCCGGGACAGGGGTACCAGATACGCAGTATTTT
TRBV6-5	.	.	TRBJ1-2	CASSSRDGYGYTF	TGTGCCAGCAGTTCCCGGGACGGCTATGGCTACACCTTC
TRBV7-3	.	.	TRBJ2-5	CASSLGGQGPETQYF	TGTGCCAGCAGCTTAGGGGGTCAGGGGCCAGAGACCCAGTACTTC
TRBV15	TRBD2	.	TRBJ2-1	CATSRDPTSAYNEQFF	TGTGCCACCAGCAGAGATCCGACTAGCGCTTACAATGAGCAGTTCTTC
TRBV5-6	TRBD2	.	TRBJ2-1	CASSSRLAGGPSNEQFF	TGTGCCAGCAGCTCCCGACTAGCGGGAGGGCCAAGTAATGAGCAGTTCTTC
TRBV4-1	.	.	TRBJ2-3	CASSQDRRDTQYF	TGCGCCAGCAGCCAAGATCGGCGGGATACGCAGTATTTT
TRBV9	TRBD1	.	TRBJ1-3	CASSKSYRGGGNTIYF	TGTGCCAGCAGCAAATCCTACAGGGGTGGGGGAAACACCATATATTTT
TRBV28	TRBD1	.	TRBJ2-5	CASSSRTGGSRRETQYF	TGTGCCAGCAGTTCAAGGACAGGGGGAAGTCGAAGAGAGACCCAGTACTTC
TRBV9	TRBD2	.	TRBJ2-7	CASSVGTSANEQYF	TGTGCCAGCAGCGTAGGGACTAGCGCTAACGAGCAGTACTTC
TRBV30	TRBD2	once	TRBJ2-5	CAWSYGSGTSLKRGQYF	TGTGCCTGGAGTTACGGTAGCGGGACGTCCCTTAAGAGGGGCCAGTACTTC
TRBV4-1	TRBD1	.	TRBJ1-2	CASSARIGDRAQTF	TGCGCCAGCAGCGCCCGCATAGGCGACAGGGCCCAAACCTTC
TRBV28	TRBD2	few	TRBJ2-1	CASRLAGGNEQFF	TGTGCCAGCAGGTTGGCGGGAGGGAATGAGCAGTTCTTC